Here is one TCR beta chain with its context. Its antigen is not known. The sample is drawn from a study of graft-versus-host responses after intestinal transplantation. TCRdb's copy holds only in-frame clones and misses some; the assay was immunoSEQ multiplex PCR. The table has over 100,000 clones, 85% to 95% seen once; the top ten hold 1% to 1.5%. The sample consisted of unstimulated CD8+ T cells sorted from spleen or lymph node cells, taken before transplant. This receptor was obtained from a human donor who was the organ donor for an intestinal transplant.

The CDR3 coding sequence is TGTGCCAGCAGCTTTACAGGGGTCTTTGGAAACACCATATATTTT. It encodes CASSFTGVFGNTIYF. The chain joins TRBV7-9 to TRBJ1-3; 7 bases align to TRBD1. CDR1 is SEHNR and CDR2 is FQNEAQ in the germline V gene (reference sequence). Losses at the gene ends were 3 bases for V and 3 bases for J; bases not matched to a gene: 5. CDR3 size: 15 residues.